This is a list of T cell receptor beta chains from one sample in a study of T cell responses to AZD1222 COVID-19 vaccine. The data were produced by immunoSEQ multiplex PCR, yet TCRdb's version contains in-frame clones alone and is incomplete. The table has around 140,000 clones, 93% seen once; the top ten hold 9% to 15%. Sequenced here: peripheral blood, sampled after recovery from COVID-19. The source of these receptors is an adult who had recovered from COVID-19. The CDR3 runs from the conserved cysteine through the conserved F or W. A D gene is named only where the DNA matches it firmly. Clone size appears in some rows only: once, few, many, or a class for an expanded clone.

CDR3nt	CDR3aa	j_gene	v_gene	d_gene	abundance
TGTGCCAGCAGTTTACTAGCCGGAGGAAGCAACGAGCAGTACTTC	CASSLLAGGSNEQYF	TRBJ2-7	TRBV27	-	-
TGTGCCAGCAGTTACCGTAATTCACCCCTCCACTTT	CASSYRNSPLHF	TRBJ1-6	TRBV6-5	-	-
TGTGCCAGCAGTGAAGAGGGCTCTGGGGCCAACGTCCTGACTTTC	CASSEEGSGANVLTF	TRBJ2-6	TRBV6-1	-	-
TGTGCCAGCAGTTTGATCCAAGAGACCCAGTACTTC	CASSLIQETQYF	TRBJ2-5	TRBV28	-	-
TGTGCCAGCAGTTTCGGTTTGTCCTACGAGCAGTACTTC	CASSFGLSYEQYF	TRBJ2-7	TRBV28	-	-
TGTGCCAGCAAGGGAGGTTATTCCGAAGCTTTCTTT	CASKGGYSEAFF	TRBJ1-1	TRBV2	-	-
TGTGCCAGCAGCTTAGCCGGGGGAGGAGGCACAGATACGCAGTATTTT	CASSLAGGGGTDTQYF	TRBJ2-3	TRBV7-9	-	-
TGTGCCAGCAGCTCCCGGACGACTCTGAGCACAGATACGCAGTATTTT	CASSSRTTLSTDTQYF	TRBJ2-3	TRBV7-2	-	-
TGTGCCAGCAGCCAAATACTCGGACCCCTCCACTTT	CASSQILGPLHF	TRBJ1-6	TRBV14	-	-
TGTGCCGGCAGGGCGAGGAGCAATCAGCCCCAGCATTTT	CAGRARSNQPQHF	TRBJ1-5	TRBV2	-	once